The 8 T cell receptor beta chains below were found in one sample sequenced in a study of patients and donors after allogeneic stem cell transplantation (TCRdb year 2020). The library was built by means of RT-PCR. This sample was sequenced with a NextSeq 550. Starting from the raw public reads, TCRdb applied fastp trimming at Q25, assembled clones with MiXCR and retained in-frame beta chains. Each CDR3 protein gets just one entry, which takes the most common genes and DNA from the rows behind it. Counted in this sample were about 960,000 distinct CDR3 sequences; roughly 17% of them appeared once. The ten largest clones take up 6% of the sample. The specimen sequenced was blood, either unsorted or a sorted T cell fraction (not recorded which). These receptors were collected from a human donor who was either an allogeneic HSCT recipient or a stem cell or donor lymphocyte infusion donor (not recorded which). It is not recorded whose cells these are; they may come from a transplant donor.

This sequence joins TRBV4-1 and TRBJ2-7, with unresolved D. Between the trimmed V and J ends, which lost 1 base and 2 bases, there was a span of 9 bases. The CDR3 runs 14 residues. The V gene's germline CDR1 is MGHRA and CDR2 YSYEKL. CDR3 in amino acids: CASSQVSSTYEQYF. CDR3 DNA: TGCGCCAGCAGCCAAGTATCCTCTACCTACGAGCAGTACTTC.

A few counts support this clonotype. The CDR3 region has the DNA TGCAGCGTTGAGCGTCAGAACTATGGCTACACCTTC. Translating it yields CSVERQNYGYTF. This sequence joins TRBV29-1 and TRBJ1-2; D gene ambiguous. The V gene lost 3 bases and the J gene lost 2 bases, with 7 bases spanning the gap. The germline V gene has CDR1 SQVTM and CDR2 ANQGSEA. The CDR3 has 12 amino acids.

In its sample, this clonotype was seen many times. The CDR3 region has the DNA TGCAGTGCTACCCTCGGGACAGGGACCTACGAGCAGTACTTC. As protein: CSATLGTGTYEQYF. The chain carries TRBV20-1 and TRBJ2-7, with 9 nucleotides matching TRBD1. CDR3 length: 14 amino acids. V trimming: 4 bases; J trimming: 2 bases; junction bases outside the gene matches: 6. Germline lookup yields CDR1 DFQATT and CDR2 SNEGSKA (reference sequence).

The chain recombines TRBV7-9 with TRBJ2-1; TRBD1 agrees at 7 bases. The V gene end was trimmed by 6 bases and the J gene end by 6 bases; junction bases not matched to a gene: 11. Germline CDR1 is SEHNR and CDR2 is FQNEAQ (reference sequence). The CDR3 runs to 15 residues. DNA for the CDR3: TGTGCCAGCAGACACGACAGGGTTAGCTTCAATGAGCAGTTCTTC. As protein: CASRHDRVSFNEQFF.

The V and J genes are TRBV20-1 and TRBJ1-1; 7 bases match TRBD1. This CDR3 region has 14 residues. V shed 3 bases, J shed 5 bases, and the junction held 9 bases outside the gene matches. Germline CDR1 reads DFQATT; CDR2 reads SNEGSKA (reference sequence). As DNA, the CDR3 is TGCAGTGCTAGTGACAGGGCAATGGGGACTGAAGCTTTCTTT. Encoded protein: CSASDRAMGTEAFF.

V usage is TRBV7-2 and J usage is TRBJ1-2; 9 positions agree with TRBD1. Germline-derived CDR1 and CDR2 are SGHTA and FQGNSA. Losses at the gene ends were 4 bases for V and 5 bases for J; bases not matched to a gene: 5. The CDR3 is made up of 14 amino acids. In DNA, the CDR3 is TGTGCCAGCAGCTCCGGGACAGGGTGGTATGGCTACACCTTC. Translation: CASSSGTGWYGYTF.

This clonotype turned up a few times. This chain connects TRBV29-1 to TRBJ1-2, with D unresolved. Germline-derived CDR1 and CDR2 are SQVTM and ANQGSEA. The CDR3 length is 14 residues. V was trimmed by 3 bases and J by 7 bases, leaving 18 bases between them. CDR3 residues: CSVEDGRALFGYTF. DNA of the CDR3: TGCAGCGTTGAGGACGGACGGGCACTATTTGGCTACACCTTC.

This clonotype was seen a few times. The rearrangement joins TRBV3-1 to TRBJ2-2; a possible D gene is TRBD1 (6 bases). The CDR3 loop spans 14 amino acids. The V gene lost 4 bases and the J gene lost 6 bases, with 12 bases spanning the gap. In germline, CDR1 is LGHDT, CDR2 YNNKEL (reference sequence). CDR3 sequence reads: CASSPTGQAGELFF. CDR3 in DNA: TGTGCCAGCAGCCCTACAGGGCAGGCCGGGGAGCTGTTTTTT. Full variable domain (rest looked up from reference TRBV3-1 and TRBJ2-2): DTAVSQTPKYLVTQMGNDKSIKCEQNLGHDTMYWYKQDSKKFLKIMFSYNNKELIINETVPNRFSPKSPDKAHLNLHINSLELGDSAVYFCASSPTGQAGELFFGEGSRLTVL.